This entry features one T cell receptor (beta chain) sequence. Its antigen is not identified. CDR1 and CDR2 from the germline V gene are SGHTA and FQGNSA. The CDR3 has 15 amino acids. Trimming shortened V by 1 base and J by 6 bases, and 13 bases separated the two germline ends. Using a J-beta primer mix together with a sample-barcoded 5' primer, a second PCR was run for roughly 7 to 11 cycles. Each of the cDNA molecules was tagged by a template-switch adaptor with 12 random nucleotides. Via MiXCR, TCRdb re-called the 5' RACE reads, giving one row per CDR3 protein. Among approximately 670,000 distinct CDR3 sequences, 40% to 45% were seen once, and the ten largest hold 25% to 30%. The data were obtained in a study of blood T cells in healthy people across ages. Total RNA was extracted at no less than 6 micrograms per sample. Findings and caveats of the study: Per million T cells, TCR beta diversity dropped about linearly as age rose. Diversity was higher, and naive CD4+ cells more numerous, in long-lived donors than in aged donors.

The chain combines TRBV7-2 with TRBJ1-5; maybe TRBD1 (5 bases). This TCR came from a man older than 75 in good health. Sequencing used blood. The CDR3, as DNA: TGTGCCAGCAGCTTAGAAAGGGGCTTGCGTCAGCCCCAGCATTTT. Its protein is CASSLERGLRQPQHF. The variable domain in full, with the rest retrieved from reference TRBV7-2 and TRBJ1-5, is GAGVSQSPSNKVTEKGKDVELRCDPISGHTALYWYRQSLGQGLEFLIYFQGNSAPDKSGLPSDRFSAERTGGSVSTLTIQRTQQEDSAVYLCASSLERGLRQPQHFGDGTRLSIL.